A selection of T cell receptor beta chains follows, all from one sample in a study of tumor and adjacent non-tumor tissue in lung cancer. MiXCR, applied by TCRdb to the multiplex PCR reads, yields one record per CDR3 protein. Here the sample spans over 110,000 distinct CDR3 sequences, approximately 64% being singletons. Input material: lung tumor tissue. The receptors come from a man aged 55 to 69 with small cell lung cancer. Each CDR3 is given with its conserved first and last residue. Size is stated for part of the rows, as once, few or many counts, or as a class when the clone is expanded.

CDR3aa: CASSPQTSSGELFF
j_gene: TRBJ2-2
abundance: .
v_gene: TRBV4-2

CDR3aa: CASSYGARFTDTQYF
j_gene: TRBJ2-3
abundance: many
v_gene: TRBV28

CDR3aa: CASSPGQGFTYEQYF
j_gene: TRBJ2-7
abundance: .
v_gene: TRBV4-1

CDR3aa: CAWRGGTGVSHEQYF
j_gene: TRBJ2-7
abundance: .
v_gene: TRBV30

CDR3aa: CASCYSIEGGSPLHF
j_gene: TRBJ1-6
abundance: once
v_gene: TRBV6-5

CDR3aa: CASSFQGRVGANVLTF
j_gene: TRBJ2-6
abundance: many
v_gene: TRBV11-3

CDR3aa: CSASRTSGSSNEQFF
j_gene: TRBJ2-1
abundance: many
v_gene: TRBV20-1

CDR3aa: CSAREGGNEKLFF
j_gene: TRBJ1-4
abundance: .
v_gene: TRBV20-1

CDR3aa: CASSTGVSMPQHF
j_gene: TRBJ1-5
abundance: few
v_gene: TRBV6-1

CDR3aa: CAGSRVRGPDGYTF
j_gene: TRBJ1-2
abundance: once
v_gene: TRBV12-3/TRBV12-4

CDR3aa: CASSIVLKNEQFF
j_gene: TRBJ2-1
abundance: .
v_gene: TRBV11-2